The TCR beta chain described here comes from a study of post-analysis software for immune sequencing data. Unique molecular identifiers were carried by the TCR beta cDNA libraries. TCRdb re-analysed the PCR reads in MiXCR, keeping a single row per CDR3 protein. Altogether around 250,000 distinct CDR3 sequences are present, 36% being singletons, with the ten largest covering under 5.5%. This clonotype was observed at least ten times. The target antigen is unknown. Study-level results: When patients were compared with controls, about five TRBV segments were more frequent, TRBV5-6, TRBV5-1 and TRBV20-1 among them.

CDR3 length: 15 amino acids. In germline, CDR1 is SQVTM, CDR2 ANQGSEA. The V gene lost 1 base and the J gene lost 7 bases, with 19 bases spanning the gap. Sample: blood. This TCR came from a girl under 18 with multiple sclerosis. The V gene is TRBV29-1, the J gene TRBJ1-2, with D tentatively TRBD1 (6 bases). The CDR3 sequence is CSVEVVGLTGSGYTF. The CDR3 region has the DNA TGCAGCGTTGAAGTGGTGGGCTTGACAGGTAGTGGCTACACCTTC. The variable domain in full, with the rest retrieved from reference TRBV29-1 and TRBJ1-2, is SAVISQKPSRDICQRGTSLTIQCQVDSQVTMMFWYRQQPGQSLTLIATANQGSEATYESGFVIDKFPISRPNLTFSTLTVSNMSPEDSSIYLCSVEVVGLTGSGYTFGSGTRLTVV.